This TCR beta chain came from a study of cytotoxic CD8 clonotypes in ibrutinib-treated CLL. Study context: Mean per-sample yields comprised roughly 260,000 productive templates and 94,082 productive rearrangements.

Findings and limits, study-wide: Clonality went up at ibrutinib response and then declined back toward baseline at progression. Patients had baseline clonality above age-matched healthy donors, and this clonality moved with circulating CD8+ T-cell counts.

Note on this clone: Its antigen is currently unknown.

Germline V gene lookup returns CDR1 MGHDK and CDR2 SYGVNS. The ends lost 4 bases at V and 7 bases at J; junction bases unmatched: 6. This CDR3 region has 14 residues. TCRdb's copy holds only in-frame clones and misses some; the assay was immunoSEQ multiplex PCR. The sample yields tens of thousands of clones, 70% to 90% seen once. V is TRBV25-1 and J is TRBJ1-5, with 8 bases aligning to TRBD1. The receptor comes from a human donor with chronic lymphocytic leukemia. The sample in question was PBMCs, obtained at disease progression, from a patient treated with ibrutinib. CDR3 DNA: TGTGCCAGCAGTGCCGGGACAGGTTGGCAGCCCCAGCATTTT. Protein: CASSAGTGWQPQHF.